This TCR beta chain was profiled in a study of T cells in Graves' hyperthyroidism and ophthalmopathy. Background on the study: Peripheral blood was collected at initial diagnosis, before any treatment.

Using RNA transcripts as the source, TCR beta CDR3 regions were amplified. Primed by the HTBI set, a first-round RT-PCR was run on the TCR CDR3. TCRdb re-derived calls from the multiplex PCR reads in MiXCR, one entry per CDR3 protein. The sample records around 690,000 distinct CDR3 sequences, 15% to 20% being singletons. V was cut by 4 bases and J by 4 bases, with 17 bases left in between. Germline V gene lookup returns CDR1 SGDLS and CDR2 YYNGEE. The CDR3 is made up of 16 amino acids. The sample taken for sequencing was blood. This sequence originates from a man aged 50 to 59 with Graves' hyperthyroidism. J is TRBJ2-2 and V is TRBV9, with D possibly being TRBD1 or TRBD2 (6 bases each). The CDR3 DNA reads TGTGCCAGCAGCACCCACGGGGGCATGACCACCGGGGAGCTGTTTTTT. This gives the protein CASSTHGGMTTGELFF.